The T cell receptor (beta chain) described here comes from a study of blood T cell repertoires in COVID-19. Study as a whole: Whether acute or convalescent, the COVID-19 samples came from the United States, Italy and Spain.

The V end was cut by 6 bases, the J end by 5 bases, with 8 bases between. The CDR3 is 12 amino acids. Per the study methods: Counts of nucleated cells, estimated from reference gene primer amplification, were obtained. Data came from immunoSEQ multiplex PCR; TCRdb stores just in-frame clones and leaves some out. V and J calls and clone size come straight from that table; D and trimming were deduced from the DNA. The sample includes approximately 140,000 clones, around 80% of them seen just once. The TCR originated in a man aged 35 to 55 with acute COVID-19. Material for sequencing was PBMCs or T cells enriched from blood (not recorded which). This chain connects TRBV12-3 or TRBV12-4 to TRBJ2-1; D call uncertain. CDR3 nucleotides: TGTGCCAGCAGCCAGAGGAACAATGAGCAGTTCTTC. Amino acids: CASSQRNNEQFF.